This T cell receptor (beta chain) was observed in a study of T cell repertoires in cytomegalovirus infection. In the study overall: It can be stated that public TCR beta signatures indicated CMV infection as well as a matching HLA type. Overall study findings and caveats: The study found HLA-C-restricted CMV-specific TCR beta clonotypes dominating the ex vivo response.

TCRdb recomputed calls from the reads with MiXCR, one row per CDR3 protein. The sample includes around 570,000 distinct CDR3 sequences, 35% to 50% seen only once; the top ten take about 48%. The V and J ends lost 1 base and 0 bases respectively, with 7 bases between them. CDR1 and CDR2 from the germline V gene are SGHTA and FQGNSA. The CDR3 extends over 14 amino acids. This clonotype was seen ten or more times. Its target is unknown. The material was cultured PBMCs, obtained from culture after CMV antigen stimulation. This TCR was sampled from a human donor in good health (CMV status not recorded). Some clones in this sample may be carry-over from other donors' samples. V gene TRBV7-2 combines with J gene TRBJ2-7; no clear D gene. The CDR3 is CASSLGGLSYEQYF. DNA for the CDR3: TGTGCCAGCAGCTTAGGCGGTCTCTCCTACGAGCAGTACTTC.